This passage covers 18 T cell receptor beta chains from one sample sequenced in a study of T cells in women clearing cervical HPV infection. Clones were read by immunoSEQ multiplex PCR, and TCRdb kept only the in-frame ones, dropping some. The sample has around 30,000 clones; the top ten hold about 3%. The sequencing sample was made of blood buffy coat. The source is a woman between 18 and 70 years old with a cervical HPV16 infection that either progressed to CIN3+ or cleared (not recorded which).

With respect to this clone: The CDR3 extends 3 residues past the end of the read, so its final part is completed from the germline J gene. This sequence joins TRBV10-1 and TRBJ2-1; 7 positions agree with TRBD2. Per germline, CDR1 WNHNN and CDR2 SYGVQD (reference sequence). The J segment lost 5 bases and the V segment lost 2 bases, leaving 9 bases of the junction unmatched. The CDR3 length is 16 residues. The CDR3 loop reads CASSEIRDYGNNEQFF. The part of the CDR3 DNA that was read is TGCGCCAGCAGTGAGATCCGGGACTATGGAAACAATGAG.

The CDR3 bases that were read are TGTGCCAGCTCACCGCAGCGTGATGAAAAA. The encoded protein is CASSPQRDEK. The full CDR3 is CASSPQRDEKLFF. This chain links TRBV18 with TRBJ1-4; D gene unclear. The read ends 3 residues early relative to the CDR3; the germline J gene fills the gap. The ends were cut back, 3 bases at V and 6 bases at J, with 8 bases in the middle. Germline CDR1 is KGHSH and CDR2 is LQKENI. The CDR3 has 13 residues. The full variable domain, in which reference TRBV18 and TRBJ1-4 provide the parts outside the CDR3, is NAGVMQNPRHLVRRRGQEARLRCSPMKGHSHVYWYRQLPEEGLKFMVYLQKENIIDESGMPKERFSAEFPKEGPSILRIQQVVRGDSAAYFCASSPQRDEKLFFGSGTQLSVL.

Concerning this clone itself: The read terminates 3 residues ahead of where the CDR3 ends, so the germline J gene completes it. The chain combines TRBV7-9 with TRBJ2-1; perhaps TRBD2 as D (6 bases). CDR3 length: 15 amino acids. The V gene's germline CDR1 is SEHNR and CDR2 FQNEAQ (reference sequence). V lost 3 bases to trimming and J lost 0 bases, with 9 bases between them. The covered CDR3 bases are TGTGCCAGCAGCTTCTCGCGGGGCTCCTACAATGAG. It yields the protein CASSFSRGSYNE. The complete CDR3 protein is CASSFSRGSYNEQFF.

With regard to this clone: The read stops 3 residues short of the end of the CDR3; the missing end is completed from the germline J gene. This chain connects TRBV2 to TRBJ1-6; D remains unclear. The CDR3 is made up of 13 amino acids. V was cut by 7 bases and J by 4 bases, with 8 bases left in between. Germline V lookup: CDR1 SNHLY, CDR2 FYNNEI. The CDR3 region is CASISGYNSPLHF. The DNA read from the CDR3 is TGTGCCAGCATTTCGGGTTATAATTCACCC.

Of note for this clone: The read falls 3 residues short of the CDR3 end, and the missing part is taken from the germline J gene. V gene TRBV20-1 combines with J gene TRBJ2-5, with 11 bases matching TRBD2. This CDR3 is 16 amino acids long. Trimming at V came to 7 bases and at J to 0 bases, leaving 10 bases not matched to a gene. Per germline, CDR1 DFQATT and CDR2 SNEGSKA (reference sequence). The CDR3 sequence is CSVRPMTSGDQETQYF. The sequenced CDR3 bases are TGCAGTGTCCGCCCGATGACTAGCGGGGACCAAGAGACC.

With respect to this clone: Read data end 3 residues before the CDR3 end; the end is taken from the germline J gene. The V and J genes are TRBV10-3 and TRBJ2-7, with 9 bases matching TRBD2. The CDR3 covers 16 residues. The V gene's germline CDR1 is ENHRY and CDR2 SYGVKD. J gave up 0 bases and V 0 bases, and 3 bases lay outside the gene matches. The CDR3 bases that were read are TGTGCCATCAGTGAGTCGGCGGGAGGGAGCTCCTACGAG. Protein: CAISESAGGSSYE. The full CDR3 sequence reads CAISESAGGSSYEQYF.

Worth noting for this clone: The read halts 3 residues ahead of the CDR3 end, with the missing end drawn from the germline J gene. The chain combines TRBV19 with TRBJ2-6; D gene uncertain. The CDR3 is made up of 15 amino acids. Germline CDR1 reads LNHDA; CDR2 reads SQIVND (reference sequence). V shed 7 bases and J shed 0 bases, with 10 bases lying between them. The CDR3 is CASNGLTSGANVLTF. The covered CDR3 bases are TGTGCCAGTAACGGGTTAACCTCTGGGGCCAACGTC.

Regarding this clone: The CDR3 end is not reached by the read, which stops 3 residues before it; the germline J gene fills it in. The J gene is TRBJ2-1, the V gene TRBV20-1, with 13 bases lining up with TRBD2. The CDR3 runs 19 residues. The J segment lost 7 bases and the V segment lost 6 bases, leaving 21 bases of the junction unmatched. Germline CDR1 reads DFQATT; CDR2 reads SNEGSKA (reference sequence). The CDR3 is CSAYHRALLAGGPKNEQFF. The covered CDR3 bases are TGCAGTGCATACCACAGGGCCTTACTAGCGGGAGGGCCTAAGAATGAG.

A word on this clone: The read falls 3 residues short of the CDR3 end, and the missing part is taken from the germline J gene. At the DNA level, this CDR3 is encoded by other sequences in the same sample as well. This rearrangement joins TRBV18 to TRBJ1-1; 7 bases are shared with TRBD1. The CDR3 has 14 residues. Germline V gene data show CDR1 as KGHSH and CDR2 as LQKENI. The CDR3 loop reads CASSPDRAAETAFF. CDR3 DNA, as far as it was read: TGTGCCAGCTCACCTGACAGGGCCGCAGAGACA.

Worth noting for this clone: The CDR3 end is not reached by the read, which stops 3 residues before it; the germline J gene fills it in. This chain connects TRBV7-2 to TRBJ1-2; 7 bases agree with TRBD1. Per germline, CDR1 SGHTA and CDR2 FQGNSA. The CDR3 is 15 residues long. This CDR3 reads CASSLGTGLLYDYTF. The CDR3 DNA, read in part, is TGTGCCAGCAGCTTAGGGACAGGCCTCCTCTACGAC.

Comment on this clone: The sequence runs out 3 residues before the end of the CDR3; the remainder is reconstructed from the germline J gene. The chain uses TRBV5-4 and TRBJ2-5; 12 positions match TRBD2. The length of the CDR3 is 15 residues. Germline V gene sequence: CDR1 SGHNT, CDR2 YYREEE (reference sequence). V was pared by 3 bases and J by 4 bases, with 4 bases of the junction left unmatched. The CDR3 spells CASSWTSGAGETQYF. The sequenced part of the CDR3 DNA is TGTGCCAGCAGCTGGACTAGCGGGGCTGGAGAGACC.

A word on this clone: Coverage ceases 3 residues before the CDR3 finishes, and the germline J gene fills in the end. The chain uses TRBV7-9 and TRBJ2-3, with D uncertain. Looked up from germline, CDR1 is SEHNR and CDR2 is FQNEAQ (reference sequence). This CDR3 comprises 13 residues. Trimming took 5 bases from V and 1 from J, leaving 7 bases between them. CDR3 DNA (partial): TGTGCCAGCAGCCCCGAGGGCACAGATACG. It is translated as CASSPEGTDT. The entire CDR3 protein reads CASSPEGTDTQYF.

Concerning this clone itself: The DNA ends 3 residues before the CDR3 does, and the rest of the CDR3 is filled in from the germline J gene. The chain combines TRBV7-2 with TRBJ2-3, with TRBD2 identical over 8 bases. Trimming at V came to 0 bases and at J to 3 bases, leaving 5 bases not matched to a gene. The CDR3 covers 16 residues. Germline lookup yields CDR1 SGHTA and CDR2 FQGNSA. The CDR3 DNA, read in part, is TGTGCCAGCAGCTTAGCGAGCGGGAGTCGAACAGATACG. Protein product: CASSLASGSRTDT. The complete CDR3 sequence is CASSLASGSRTDTQYF.

Points on this clone: The sequenced fragment ends 3 residues before the CDR3 boundary, so the rest is inferred from the germline J gene. This chain uses TRBV14 with TRBJ1-6; 7 bases align to TRBD1. The germline gives CDR1 SGHDN, CDR2 FVKESK. V was clipped by 2 bases and J by 2 bases; unmatched bases: 0. There are 15 residues in the CDR3. The chain's CDR3 is CASSQTGAYNSPLHF. CDR3 DNA, as far as it was read: TGTGCCAGCAGCCAAACAGGGGCCTATAATTCACCC.

Of note for this clone: The observed sequence ends 3 residues before the CDR3 terminus, with the missing tail filled in from the germline J gene. V and J are TRBV18 and TRBJ2-3; 7 bases align to TRBD2. The CDR3 sequence is 15 residues long. J was trimmed by 1 base and V by 2 bases; bases with no gene match: 3. Germline V gene lookup returns CDR1 KGHSH and CDR2 LQKENI. The part of the CDR3 DNA that was read is TGTGCCAGCTCACCAGTTGGGGGGGGCACAGATACG. It translates to CASSPVGGGTDT. The whole CDR3 region reads CASSPVGGGTDTQYF.

In regard to this clone: The CDR3 end lies 3 residues beyond the end of the read and is filled in from the germline J gene. The chain combines TRBV2 with TRBJ2-1; 15 nucleotides agree with TRBD2. CDR1 is SNHLY and CDR2 is FYNNEI in the germline V gene. J was trimmed by 7 bases and V by 5 bases; bases with no gene match: 3. The CDR3 is 15 amino acids. The part of the CDR3 DNA that was read is TGTGCCAGCAGTACGGGACTAGCGGGAGGAAATGAG. This translates into CASSTGLAGGNE. In full, the CDR3 is CASSTGLAGGNEQFF. The full variable domain, in which reference TRBV2 and TRBJ2-1 provide the parts outside the CDR3, is EPEVTQTPSHQVTQMGQEVILRCVPISNHLYFYWYRQILGQKVEFLVSFYNNEISEKSEIFDDQFSVERPDGSNFTLKIRSTKLEDSAMYFCASSTGLAGGNEQFFGPGTRLTVL.

Turning to this clone: Sequencing ends 3 residues short of the CDR3 end; the germline J gene provides the rest. The chain joins TRBV14 to TRBJ1-1; D uncertain. V was cut by 4 bases and J by 0 bases, with 12 bases left in between. This CDR3 is 15 amino acids long. Germline CDR1 is SGHDN and CDR2 is FVKESK. The CDR3 spells CASSPRGSMNTEAFF. Incomplete CDR3 DNA: TGTGCCAGCAGCCCCCGGGGTAGCATGAACACTGAA.

In regard to this clone: The read comes to an end 3 residues before the CDR3 does, leaving the germline J gene to fill in the end. The rearrangement links TRBV7-9 to TRBJ1-5, with TRBD1 matching 8 bases. Germline V gene lookup returns CDR1 SEHNR and CDR2 FQNEAQ (reference sequence). The CDR3 is made up of 13 amino acids. V dropped 5 bases and J dropped 4; count of bases not matched to a gene: 1. The covered CDR3 bases are TGTGCCAGCAGCACAGGGGGGAATCAGCCC. Translation gives CASSTGGNQP. The CDR3 reads in full as CASSTGGNQPQHF.